What follows are 2 T cell receptor beta chains derived from one specimen sequenced in a study of monozygotic twins with cystic fibrosis. Clones were sequenced by immunoSEQ multiplex PCR, and TCRdb holds only the in-frame ones, with some missing. Of around 30,000 clones detected, 96% appear once; the ten largest clones hold roughly 0.15%. The sequenced material came from blood. These receptors were obtained from a girl aged 2 to 10 with cystic fibrosis.

The V gene is TRBV12-5, the J gene TRBJ1-5; D unresolved. The length of the CDR3 is 16 residues. Trimming took off 2 bases at V and 1 base at J, with 12 bases between the two ends. CDR1 is LGHNT, CDR2 FRNRAP, per germline. Here the CDR3 reads CASGLLPGESNQPQHF. CDR3 sequence (DNA): TGTGCTAGTGGTTTGTTGCCAGGCGAAAGCAATCAGCCCCAGCATTTT.

This rearrangement joins TRBV6-5 to TRBJ2-7, with D perhaps matching TRBD1 or TRBD2 (5 bases each). The CDR3 has 14 amino acids. Germline assignment: CDR1 MNHEY and CDR2 SVGAGI. Trimming removed 5 bases at V and 2 bases at J, with 13 bases between. CDR3 loop: CASSVRGGTYEQYF. The CDR3 bases are TGTGCCAGCAGTGTCCGGGGCGGAACCTACGAGCAGTACTTC.